This TCR beta chain was captured by sequencing in a study of T cell responses to AZD1222 COVID-19 vaccine. Study background: Pooling covered second doses at about 4 or about 12 weeks.

The protocol was immunoSEQ multiplex PCR, while the TCRdb copy is restricted to in-frame clones and leaves out a portion. Of some 150,000 clones in the sample, approximately 88% were seen once. From germline, CDR1 is GTSNPN and CDR2 SVGIG (reference sequence). V gave up 4 bases and J gave up 1 base, with 7 bases separating them. CDR3 length equals 12 residues. The TCR sequence derives from an adult in good health. The chain combines TRBV30 with TRBJ1-2, with TRBD1 as a possible D gene (6 bases). The sequences come from peripheral blood, collected on day 0 of AZD1222 vaccination. The CDR3 region has the DNA TGTGCCTGGACAGGGGATAACTATGGCTACACCTTC. This gives the protein CAWTGDNYGYTF.